This T cell receptor beta chain was observed in a study of shared clonotypes between healthy human individuals. The sample holds one count of this clone. This CDR3 has 15 residues. CDR1 and CDR2 (germline): LNHDA, SQIVND (reference sequence). V dropped 5 bases and J dropped 0 bases, with 11 bases sitting between them. Using immunoSEQ multiplex PCR, the repertoire was profiled, and TCRdb retains in-frame clones only, with some absent. The sample shows around 700,000 clones, about two thirds of them seen only once. The receptor was derived from a woman aged 25 to 39 in good health. Sequencing was carried out using memory CD4+ T cells sorted from blood. Described subset: CD45RA-negative fraction. This sequence joins TRBV19 and TRBJ2-4; D remains ambiguous. The CDR3 is CASSAQPVAKNIQYF. Here the CDR3 DNA reads TGTGCCAGTAGTGCGCAACCTGTAGCCAAAAACATTCAGTACTTC.